The 23 T cell receptor beta chains below come from one sample, sequenced in a study of tumour-infiltrating T cells in Burkitt lymphoma. The protocol was immunoSEQ multiplex PCR, while the TCRdb copy is restricted to in-frame clones and leaves out a portion. The profile shows around 46,000 clones, approximately 31% of them singletons. The material sequenced was tumor tissue. The receptors shown here come from a human donor with Burkitt lymphoma.

This clone was observed a handful of times. The chain employs TRBV28 and TRBJ2-7; possible D gene TRBD1, 6 bases. CDR3 length: 16 amino acids. V was clipped by 4 bases and J by 2 bases, with 18 bases between them. The germline gives CDR1 MDHEN, CDR2 SYDVKM. This chain's CDR3 is CASSSILPGQAYEQYF. In DNA form, the CDR3 reads TGTGCCAGCAGTTCGATATTACCGGGACAAGCCTACGAGCAGTACTTC.

The chain joins TRBV4-3 to TRBJ2-3; no reliable D call. Germline CDR1 and CDR2: LGHNA and YSLEER. Trimming took 0 bases from V and 4 from J, leaving 11 bases between them. The CDR3 runs 15 residues. In DNA, the CDR3 is TGCGCCAGCAGCCAAGAAATGGTGGGTGCAGATACGCAGTATTTT. Protein product: CASSQEMVGADTQYF.

The rearrangement uses TRBV4-2 and TRBJ2-4, with a tentative D call TRBD2 (5 bases). There are 14 residues in the CDR3. Germline CDR1 LGHNA, CDR2 YNFKEQ. V was cut by 1 base and J by 7 bases, with 11 bases left in between. CDR3 sequence reads: CASSQAGLENIQYF. In nucleotides, the CDR3 is TGTGCCAGCAGCCAAGCGGGGTTGGAGAACATTCAGTACTTC.

This clone occurred a few times. The rearrangement links TRBV6-5 to TRBJ2-3, with D hard to call. The length of the CDR3 is 15 residues. Trimming pared 0 bases from V and 1 base from J, leaving 8 bases between. Germline values: CDR1 MNHEY, CDR2 SVGAGI. The CDR3 spells CASSYSRGGTDTQYF. Written as DNA, the CDR3 is TGTGCCAGCAGTTACTCGAGAGGTGGCACAGATACGCAGTATTTT.

The chain couples TRBV7-9 to TRBJ2-1; 8 bases are a match to TRBD2. Per the germline V gene, CDR1 is SEHNR and CDR2 is FQNEAQ (reference sequence). The CDR3 has 15 amino acids. The trim removed 5 bases at V and 7 bases at J, leaving 10 bases unmatched. CDR3 sequence (DNA): TGTGCCAGCAGCGAACGGGGGGGCCGTAGGAATGAGCAGTTCTTC. Translation: CASSERGGRRNEQFF.

The chain combines TRBV6-6 with TRBJ2-3; D is uncertain. V was trimmed by 7 bases and J by 0 bases, leaving 11 bases between them. CDR3 length: 14 amino acids. Per germline, CDR1 MNHNY and CDR2 SVGAGI (reference sequence). The CDR3 region is CASTELESTDTQYF. As DNA, the CDR3 is TGTGCCAGCACCGAACTGGAGAGCACAGATACGCAGTATTTT.

This chain connects TRBV13 to TRBJ1-3, with D hard to call. The V gene's germline CDR1 is PRHDT and CDR2 FYEKMQ (reference sequence). The CDR3 has 13 amino acids. V was trimmed by 5 bases and J by 4 bases, leaving 9 bases between them. CDR3: CASSARAGNTIYF. The CDR3 coding sequence is TGTGCCAGCAGCGCTCGGGCGGGAAACACCATATATTTT.

This clone was found a few times. The V call is TRBV7-9, the J call TRBJ1-6, with D possibly matching TRBD1 (6 bases). Looked up from germline, CDR1 is SEHNR and CDR2 is FQNEAQ (reference sequence). CDR3 length: 15 amino acids. V was clipped by 4 bases and J by 6 bases, with 13 bases between them. The CDR3 DNA reads TGTGCCAGCAGCTACCTCAGGGGAGGTAATTCACCCCTCCACTTT. Residues: CASSYLRGGNSPLHF.

CDR3 in amino acids: CASSLPRSFAGNTIYF. The CDR3 nucleotides are TGTGCCAGCAGTTTGCCCAGGTCTTTTGCTGGAAACACCATATATTTT. This chain links TRBV28 with TRBJ1-3, with D unresolved. The CDR3 length is 16 residues. The germline V gene encodes CDR1 MDHEN and CDR2 SYDVKM. V lost 3 bases and J lost 2, with 14 bases in between.

The table lists this clone with a few counts. The DNA of the CDR3 is TGTGCCAGCAGGCAACAGACGGGAGGCTACACCTTC. It specifies CASRQQTGGYTF. The chain combines TRBV6-1 with TRBJ1-2, with no clear D. The length of the CDR3 is 12 residues. Per germline, CDR1 MNHNS and CDR2 SASEGT. V gave up 6 bases and J gave up 8 bases, with 13 bases separating them.

This clone was recorded a few times. The V gene is TRBV14, the J gene TRBJ1-5; TRBD1 matches 8 bases. J was trimmed by 2 bases and V by 4 bases; bases with no gene match: 4. The CDR3 is 15 residues long. CDR1 is SGHDN and CDR2 is FVKESK in the germline V gene. The CDR3, as DNA: TGTGCCAGCAGCCGATTGACAGGGGGCAATCAGCCCCAGCATTTT. Translation: CASSRLTGGNQPQHF.

This clone was seen only a few times. V usage is TRBV29-1 and J usage is TRBJ1-3; D may be TRBD1 (6 bases). V was cut by 3 bases and J by 0 bases, with 12 bases left in between. Germline assignment: CDR1 SQVTM and CDR2 ANQGSEA. The CDR3 is made up of 15 amino acids. CDR3 sequence: CSVDPDRGSGNTIYF. The CDR3, as DNA: TGCAGCGTTGACCCGGACAGAGGCTCTGGAAACACCATATATTTT.

This clone was detected a few times. The chain employs TRBV25-1 and TRBJ1-6, with D maybe TRBD1 (5 bases). The germline V gene encodes CDR1 MGHDK and CDR2 SYGVNS. Trimming took off 7 bases at V and 8 bases at J, with 12 bases between the two ends. CDR3 length equals 13 residues. In DNA, the CDR3 is TGTGCCAGCACACAGGCATTCCATTCACCCCTCCACTTT. As protein: CASTQAFHSPLHF.

The rearrangement uses TRBV4-2 and TRBJ1-1; a possible D gene is TRBD1 (6 bases). In germline, CDR1 is LGHNA, CDR2 YNFKEQ. The CDR3 runs to 13 residues. Trimming removed 0 bases at V and 8 bases at J, with 10 bases between. CDR3 loop: CASSQDSGTEAFF. The DNA for the CDR3 is TGTGCCAGCAGCCAAGATTCTGGGACAGAAGCTTTCTTT.

The chain combines TRBV21-1 with TRBJ2-2; the DNA was not used to check the table's D call, TRBD1. TRBV21-1 is shown as a pseudogene. The CDR3 totals 20 residues. CDR3: CASSTVPGQATAVGTGELFF. For the CDR3, the DNA is TGTGCCAGCAGCACCGTCCCGGGACAGGCTACCGCGGTTGGCACCGGGGAGCTGTTTTTT.

This clone was counted a few times. This chain connects TRBV7-8 to TRBJ2-1; 10 bases map to TRBD2. Looked up from germline, CDR1 is SGHVS and CDR2 is FQNEAQ. Trimming at V came to 5 bases and at J to 5 bases, leaving 9 bases not matched to a gene. The length of the CDR3 is 16 residues. The CDR3 coding sequence is TGTGCCAGCAGCCTCCAGCGGGGGGGCCAGAACAATGAGCAGTTCTTC. Its protein product is CASSLQRGGQNNEQFF.

This clone was observed a handful of times. This chain links TRBV6-5 with TRBJ2-3; 7 nucleotides match TRBD1. After removal of 5 bases from V and 4 bases from J, the junction contained 3 bases not matched to a gene. The CDR3 has 13 residues. From germline, CDR1 is MNHEY and CDR2 SVGAGI. In DNA, the CDR3 is TGTGCCAGCAGTCGCGACAGGGCAGATACGCAGTATTTT. Its protein is CASSRDRADTQYF.

V and J are TRBV19 and TRBJ2-4; 8 bases fit TRBD1. CDR1 and CDR2 from the germline V gene are LNHDA and SQIVND (reference sequence). Unmatched junction bases numbered 10, after V lost 5 bases and J lost 1 base. This CDR3 spans 17 amino acids. The CDR3 reads CASSPDRGRLAKNIQYF. The CDR3 nucleotides are TGTGCCAGTAGTCCCGACAGGGGAAGATTGGCCAAAAACATTCAGTACTTC.

The rearrangement links TRBV18 to TRBJ1-1; D is unclear. This CDR3 contains 13 residues. The germline V and J ends were trimmed by 3 bases and 1 base, with 6 bases remaining between them. CDR1 and CDR2 (germline): KGHSH, LQKENI. The DNA of the CDR3 is TGTGCCAGCTCACCGGGCCAGAACACTGAAGCTTTCTTT. As protein: CASSPGQNTEAFF.

The V call is TRBV7-6, the J call TRBJ2-7; D gene uncertain. CDR1 and CDR2 from the germline V gene are SGHVS and FNYEAQ. V was pared by 5 bases and J by 4 bases, with 15 bases between. The CDR3 has 14 amino acids. In nucleotides, the CDR3 is TGTGCCAGCAGCCTAGACCCCGTGCGATACGAGCAGTACTTC. Protein product: CASSLDPVRYEQYF.

In this sample, this clone turned up a few times. V usage is TRBV5-1 and J usage is TRBJ2-3; D unresolved. Trimming pared 3 bases from V and 6 bases from J, leaving 11 bases between. The CDR3 covers 13 residues. CDR1 is SGHRS, CDR2 YFSETQ, per germline. Here the CDR3 reads CASSWDQADTQYF. CDR3 nucleotide sequence: TGCGCCAGCAGCTGGGATCAGGCGGATACGCAGTATTTT.

This rearrangement joins TRBV6-5 to TRBJ1-1, with TRBD1 identical over 8 bases. This CDR3 is 15 amino acids long. V was clipped by 0 bases and J by 5 bases; unmatched bases: 5. Germline loops: CDR1 MNHEY, CDR2 SVGAGI. The CDR3 loop is CASSYSLTGETEAFF. The CDR3 nucleotides read TGTGCCAGCAGTTACTCCCTGACAGGGGAAACTGAAGCTTTCTTT.

This clone was picked up a small number of times. This chain links TRBV7-8 with TRBJ1-1; no firm D call. The CDR3 runs 16 residues. Per germline, CDR1 SGHVS and CDR2 FQNEAQ. Between the trimmed V and J ends, which lost 0 bases and 5 bases, there was a span of 16 bases. CDR3 protein: CASSLAAQRRGTEAFF. In nucleotides, the CDR3 is TGTGCCAGCAGCTTAGCGGCGCAACGCCGGGGAACTGAAGCTTTCTTT.